The T cell receptor (beta chain) under discussion was sequenced for a study of cytomegalovirus exposure and HLA in healthy donors. Whole-study results and caveats: When presence/absence was analysed, sequencing depth was taken to be roughly uniform across donors. Cytomegalovirus-associated TCR beta chains were listed, numbering some 170. A later analysis linked fewer than 20,000 TCR beta sequences to HLA alleles at 0.05 false discovery rate.

As regards this clone: Its antigen is unidentified.

Researchers ran the PCR with 60 Vbeta and 13 Jbeta primers. The protocol was immunoSEQ multiplex PCR, while the TCRdb copy is restricted to in-frame clones and leaves out a portion. The repertoire shows approximately 140,000 clones; the top ten hold under 2%. The CDR3 is 17 amino acids. Looked up from germline, CDR1 is MNHEY and CDR2 is SMNVEV (reference sequence). Unmatched junction bases numbered 8, after V lost 3 bases and J lost 0 bases. This clonotype was obtained from a woman aged 50 to 65 in good health and CMV-seronegative. This chain joins TRBV27 and TRBJ1-5; 7 nucleotides agree with TRBD1. Specimen: PBMCs. Written as DNA, the CDR3 is TGTGCCAGCAGTTTGAGAGCCGGGACAGATAGCAATCAGCCCCAGCATTTT. Encoded protein: CASSLRAGTDSNQPQHF.